Presented here are 12 T cell receptor beta chains from one specimen sequenced in a study of control samples from healthy donors and cancer patients. Data came from immunoSEQ multiplex PCR; TCRdb stores just in-frame clones and leaves some out. The sample shows tens of thousands of clones, 93% of them seen only once. Material: PBMCs. These TCRs come from a woman aged 45 to 65 with head and neck cancer.

V usage is TRBV6-6 and J usage is TRBJ1-4; TRBD1 agrees at 7 bases. CDR1 and CDR2 (germline): MNHNY, SVGAGI (reference sequence). V shed 2 bases, J shed 7 bases, and the junction held 7 bases outside the gene matches. The CDR3 totals 15 residues. The CDR3: CASSYGLQGSEKLFF. CDR3 DNA sequence: TGTGCCAGCAGTTACGGTTTACAGGGGAGTGAAAAACTGTTTTTT.

This chain connects TRBV19 to TRBJ2-1; unclear D gene. Trimming stripped 9 bases from V and 2 bases from J, with 17 bases between. CDR3 length: 15 amino acids. Germline CDR1 is LNHDA and CDR2 is SQIVND (reference sequence). CDR3 protein: CASQPHAAAYNEQFF. The CDR3 DNA reads TGTGCCAGCCAGCCCCACGCGGCAGCCTACAATGAGCAGTTCTTC.

V and J are TRBV2 and TRBJ2-3; 11 positions match TRBD1. V lost 8 bases to trimming and J lost 4 bases; unmatched junction nucleotides: 5. The CDR3 spans 14 residues. Germline V gives CDR1 SNHLY, CDR2 FYNNEI. The CDR3 DNA reads as TGTGCCAGCCAGGACAGGGGGCAGTCAGATACGCAGTATTTT. Translation gives CASQDRGQSDTQYF.

This clone was seen only once. This rearrangement joins TRBV3-1 (or the pseudogene TRBV3-2) to TRBJ1-3; TRBD1 is a possible D gene (6 bases). The CDR3 loop spans 18 amino acids. V gave up 5 bases and J gave up 0 bases, with 20 bases separating them. Germline V gene sequence: CDR1 LGHDT, CDR2 YNNKEL (reference sequence). The CDR3 DNA sequence: TGTGCCAGCAGCGACTATGGGGGACATCTTTACTCTGGAAACACCATATATTTT. Its protein product is CASSDYGGHLYSGNTIYF.

The genes are TRBV4-1 and TRBJ2-7; 10 bases line up with TRBD2. V lost 0 bases and J lost 5; bases outside the gene matches: 10. CDR3 length: 17 residues. Germline values: CDR1 MGHRA, CDR2 YSYEKL. CDR3 residues: CASSQEGPSGGIHEQYF. The CDR3 region has the DNA TGCGCCAGCAGCCAAGAAGGACCTAGCGGGGGTATCCACGAGCAGTACTTC.

In this sample, this clone turned up a few times. V gene TRBV5-6 combines with J gene TRBJ2-5; 13 nucleotides align to TRBD2. The V gene end was trimmed by 4 bases and the J gene end by 5 bases; junction bases not matched to a gene: 8. The CDR3 covers 16 residues. Germline V gives CDR1 SGHDT, CDR2 YYEEEE. The CDR3 DNA reads TGTGCCAGCAGCCCCGGACTAGCGGGAGACGCGGAGACCCAGTACTTC. Its protein is CASSPGLAGDAETQYF. Full variable domain (outside the CDR3, taken from reference TRBV5-6 and TRBJ2-5): DAGVTQSPTHLIKTRGQQVTLRCSPKSGHDTVSWYQQALGQGPQFIFQYYEEEERQRGNFPDRFSGHQFPNYSSELNVNALLLGDSALYLCASSPGLAGDAETQYFGPGTRLLVL.

The chain employs TRBV7-8 and TRBJ2-7; 7 bases are a match to TRBD1. This CDR3 spans 14 amino acids. Germline V gene data show CDR1 as SGHVS and CDR2 as FQNEAQ. The V and J ends lost 5 bases and 6 bases, in that order; junction bases with no gene match: 10. CDR3 in amino acids: CASSIGTDPSEQYF. The CDR3 nucleotides are TGTGCCAGCAGCATCGGGACAGATCCAAGCGAGCAGTACTTC.

The chain recombines TRBV18 with TRBJ2-5; the D call may be TRBD1 or TRBD2 (5 bases each). The germline V gene encodes CDR1 KGHSH and CDR2 LQKENI. This CDR3 contains 13 residues. Trimming took off 2 bases at V and 2 bases at J, with 6 bases between the two ends. The CDR3 DNA sequence: TGTGCCAGCTCACCAGGGGGTCAAGAGACCCAGTACTTC. Encoded protein: CASSPGGQETQYF.

This rearrangement joins TRBV27 to TRBJ2-7; unclear D gene. V lost 3 bases and J lost 5, with 8 bases in between. The CDR3 spans 12 residues. The germline CDR1 and CDR2 sequences are MNHEY and SMNVEV (reference sequence). For the CDR3, the DNA is TGTGCCAGCAGTTTTGGCAGAAACGAGCAGTACTTC. Amino acid sequence: CASSFGRNEQYF.

In this sample, this clone turned up once. The chain links TRBV10-2 to TRBJ2-7; no clear D. Trimming took 2 bases from V and 4 from J, leaving 15 bases between them. Germline V CDR1 and CDR2: WSHSY, SAAADI. The CDR3 contains 15 residues. The CDR3 region is CASSEVLTALYEQYF. As DNA, the CDR3 is TGCGCCAGCAGTGAGGTGTTGACCGCACTTTACGAGCAGTACTTC.

The chain combines TRBV30 with TRBJ1-2, with D tentatively TRBD1 (5 bases). Germline values: CDR1 GTSNPN, CDR2 SVGIG (reference sequence). V was clipped by 5 bases and J by 6 bases, with 16 bases between them. The CDR3 consists of 13 residues. The CDR3 spells CAWALNMGDGYTF. In DNA, the CDR3 is TGTGCCTGGGCGCTCAACATGGGGGATGGCTACACCTTC.

This sequence joins TRBV13 and TRBJ2-7; no definite D call. Germline V gene lookup returns CDR1 PRHDT and CDR2 FYEKMQ (reference sequence). CDR3 length: 13 amino acids. Trimming pared 5 bases from V and 5 bases from J, leaving 13 bases between. DNA of the CDR3: TGTGCCAGCAGCCCGCTAGTTAAAAACGAGCAGTACTTC. Translating gives CASSPLVKNEQYF.